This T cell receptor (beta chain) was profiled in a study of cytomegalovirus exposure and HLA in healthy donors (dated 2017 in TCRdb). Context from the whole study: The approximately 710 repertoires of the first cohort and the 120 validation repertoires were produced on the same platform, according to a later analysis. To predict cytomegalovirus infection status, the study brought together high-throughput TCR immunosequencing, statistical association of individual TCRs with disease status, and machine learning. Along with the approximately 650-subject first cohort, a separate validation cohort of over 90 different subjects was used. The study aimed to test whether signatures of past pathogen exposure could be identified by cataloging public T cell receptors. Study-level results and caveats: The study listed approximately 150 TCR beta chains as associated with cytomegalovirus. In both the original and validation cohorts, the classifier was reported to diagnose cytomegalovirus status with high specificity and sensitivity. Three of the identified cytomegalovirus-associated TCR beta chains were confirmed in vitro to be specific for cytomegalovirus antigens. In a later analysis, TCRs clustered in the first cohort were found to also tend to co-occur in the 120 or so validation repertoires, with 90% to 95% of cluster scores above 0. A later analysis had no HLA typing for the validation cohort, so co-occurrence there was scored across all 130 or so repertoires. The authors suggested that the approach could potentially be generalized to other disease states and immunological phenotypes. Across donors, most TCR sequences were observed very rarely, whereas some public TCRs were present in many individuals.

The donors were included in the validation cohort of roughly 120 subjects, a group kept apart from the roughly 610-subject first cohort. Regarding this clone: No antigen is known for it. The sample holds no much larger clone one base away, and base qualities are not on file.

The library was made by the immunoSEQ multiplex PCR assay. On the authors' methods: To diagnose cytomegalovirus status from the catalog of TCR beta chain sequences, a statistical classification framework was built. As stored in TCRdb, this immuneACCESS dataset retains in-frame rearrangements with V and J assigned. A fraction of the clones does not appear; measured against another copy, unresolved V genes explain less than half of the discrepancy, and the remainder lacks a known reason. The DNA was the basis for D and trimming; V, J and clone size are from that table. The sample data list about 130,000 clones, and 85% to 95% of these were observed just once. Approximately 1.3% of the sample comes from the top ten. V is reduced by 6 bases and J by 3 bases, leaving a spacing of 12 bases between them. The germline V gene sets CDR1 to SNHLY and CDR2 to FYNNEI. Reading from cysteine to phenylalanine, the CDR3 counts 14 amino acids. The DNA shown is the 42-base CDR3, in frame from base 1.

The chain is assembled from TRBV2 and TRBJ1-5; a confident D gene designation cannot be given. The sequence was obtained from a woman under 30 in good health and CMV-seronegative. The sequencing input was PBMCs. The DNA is TGTGCCAGCAGGCGCGGGCTTGCCAATCAGCCCCAGCATTTT. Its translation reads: CASRRGLANQPQHF.